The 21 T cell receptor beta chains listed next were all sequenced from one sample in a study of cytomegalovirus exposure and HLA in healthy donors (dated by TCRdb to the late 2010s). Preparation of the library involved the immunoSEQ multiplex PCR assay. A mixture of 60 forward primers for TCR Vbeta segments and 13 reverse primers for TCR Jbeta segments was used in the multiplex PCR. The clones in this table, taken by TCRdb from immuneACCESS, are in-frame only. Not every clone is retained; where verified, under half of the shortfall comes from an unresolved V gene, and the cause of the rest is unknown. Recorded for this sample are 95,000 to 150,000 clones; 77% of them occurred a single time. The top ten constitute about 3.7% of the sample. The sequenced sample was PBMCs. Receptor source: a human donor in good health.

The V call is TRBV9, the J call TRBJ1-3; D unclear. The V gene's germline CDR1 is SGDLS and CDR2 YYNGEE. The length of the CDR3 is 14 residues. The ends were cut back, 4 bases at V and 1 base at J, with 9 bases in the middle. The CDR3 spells CASSNPGSGNTIYF. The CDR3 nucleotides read TGTGCCAGCAGCAACCCGGGTTCTGGAAACACCATATATTTT.

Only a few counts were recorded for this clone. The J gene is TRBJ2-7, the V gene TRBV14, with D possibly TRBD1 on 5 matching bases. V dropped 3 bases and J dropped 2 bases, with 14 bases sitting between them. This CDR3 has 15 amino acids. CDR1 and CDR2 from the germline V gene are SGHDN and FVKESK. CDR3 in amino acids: CASSQEGRDPYEQYF. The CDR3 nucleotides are TGTGCCAGCAGCCAGGAAGGCAGGGATCCCTACGAGCAGTACTTC. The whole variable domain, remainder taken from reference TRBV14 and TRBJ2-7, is EAGVTQFPSHSVIEKGQTVTLRCDPISGHDNLYWYRRVMGKEIKFLLHFVKESKQDESGMPNNRFLAERTGGTYSTLKVQPAELEDSGVYFCASSQEGRDPYEQYFGPGTRLTVT.

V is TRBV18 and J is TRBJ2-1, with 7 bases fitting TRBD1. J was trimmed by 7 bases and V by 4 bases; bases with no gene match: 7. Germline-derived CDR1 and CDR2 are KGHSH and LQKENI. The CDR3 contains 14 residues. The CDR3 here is CASSLTDRRNEQFF. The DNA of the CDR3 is TGTGCCAGCTCACTAACGGACAGGCGGAATGAGCAGTTCTTC.

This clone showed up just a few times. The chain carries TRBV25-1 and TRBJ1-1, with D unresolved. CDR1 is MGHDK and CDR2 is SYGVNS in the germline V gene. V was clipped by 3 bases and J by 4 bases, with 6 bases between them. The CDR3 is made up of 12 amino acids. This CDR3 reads CASSDRATEAFF. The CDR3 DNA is TGTGCCAGCAGTGATCGAGCCACTGAAGCTTTCTTT.

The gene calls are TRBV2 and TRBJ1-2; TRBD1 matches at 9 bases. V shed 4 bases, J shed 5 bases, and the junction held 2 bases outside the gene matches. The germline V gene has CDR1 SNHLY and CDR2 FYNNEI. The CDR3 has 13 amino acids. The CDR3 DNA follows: TGTGCCAGCAGTGCCGGGACAGGGTATGGCTACACCTTC. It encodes CASSAGTGYGYTF.

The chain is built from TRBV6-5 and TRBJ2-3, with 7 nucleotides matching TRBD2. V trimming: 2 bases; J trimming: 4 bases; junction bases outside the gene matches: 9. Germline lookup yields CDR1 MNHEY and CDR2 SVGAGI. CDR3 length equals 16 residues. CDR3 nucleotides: TGTGCCAGCAGTTACCGACTAGCCGGAGAACCAGATACGCAGTATTTT. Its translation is CASSYRLAGEPDTQYF.

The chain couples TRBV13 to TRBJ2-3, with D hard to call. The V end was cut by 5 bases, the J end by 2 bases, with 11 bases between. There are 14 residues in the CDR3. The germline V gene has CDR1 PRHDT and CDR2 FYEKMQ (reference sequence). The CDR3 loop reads CASSHRRSTDTQYF. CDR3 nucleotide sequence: TGTGCCAGCAGCCACCGCCGGTCCACAGATACGCAGTATTTT.

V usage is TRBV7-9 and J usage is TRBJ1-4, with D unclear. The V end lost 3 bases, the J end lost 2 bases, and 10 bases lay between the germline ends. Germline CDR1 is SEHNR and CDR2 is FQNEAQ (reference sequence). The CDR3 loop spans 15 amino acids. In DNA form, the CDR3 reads TGTGCCAGCAGCTTCGCCCGAGGGACTAATGAAAAACTGTTTTTT. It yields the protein CASSFARGTNEKLFF.

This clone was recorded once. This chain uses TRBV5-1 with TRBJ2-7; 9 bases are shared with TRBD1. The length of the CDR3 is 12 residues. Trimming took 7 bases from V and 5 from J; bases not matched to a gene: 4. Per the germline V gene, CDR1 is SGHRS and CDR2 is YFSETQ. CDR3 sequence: CASGTGIHEQYF. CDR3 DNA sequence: TGCGCCAGCGGGACAGGGATCCACGAGCAGTACTTC.

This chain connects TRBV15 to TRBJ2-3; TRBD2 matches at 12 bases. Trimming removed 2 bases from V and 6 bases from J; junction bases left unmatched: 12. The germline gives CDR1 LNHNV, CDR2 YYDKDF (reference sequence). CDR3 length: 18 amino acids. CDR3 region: CATSRPASGRASSDTQYF. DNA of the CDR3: TGTGCCACCAGCAGACCGGCTAGCGGGAGGGCCTCTAGTGATACGCAGTATTTT.

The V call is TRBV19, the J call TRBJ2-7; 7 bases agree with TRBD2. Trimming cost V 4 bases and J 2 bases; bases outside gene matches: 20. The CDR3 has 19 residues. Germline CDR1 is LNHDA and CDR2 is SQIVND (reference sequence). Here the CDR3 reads CASSKTGPRPGGGTYEQYF. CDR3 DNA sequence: TGTGCCAGTAGTAAAACCGGGCCTAGGCCTGGCGGGGGAACCTACGAGCAGTACTTC.

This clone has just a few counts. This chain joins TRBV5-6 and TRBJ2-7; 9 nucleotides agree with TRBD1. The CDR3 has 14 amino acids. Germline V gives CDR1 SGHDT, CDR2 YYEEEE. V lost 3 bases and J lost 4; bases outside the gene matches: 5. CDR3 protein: CASSWGTGSYEQYF. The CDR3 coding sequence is TGTGCCAGCAGCTGGGGGACAGGGTCTTACGAGCAGTACTTC.

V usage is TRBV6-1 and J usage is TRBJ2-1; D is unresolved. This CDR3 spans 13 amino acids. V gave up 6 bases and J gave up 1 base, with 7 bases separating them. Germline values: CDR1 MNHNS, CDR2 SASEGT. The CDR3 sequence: CASRSRSYNEQFF. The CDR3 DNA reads TGTGCCAGCAGGAGCAGGTCCTACAATGAGCAGTTCTTC.

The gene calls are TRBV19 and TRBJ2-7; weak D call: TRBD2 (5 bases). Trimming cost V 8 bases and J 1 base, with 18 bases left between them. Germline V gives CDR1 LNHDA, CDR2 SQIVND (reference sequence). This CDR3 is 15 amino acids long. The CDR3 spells CASARIAGESYEQYF. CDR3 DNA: TGTGCCAGTGCCCGAATTGCGGGCGAGTCCTACGAGCAGTACTTC.

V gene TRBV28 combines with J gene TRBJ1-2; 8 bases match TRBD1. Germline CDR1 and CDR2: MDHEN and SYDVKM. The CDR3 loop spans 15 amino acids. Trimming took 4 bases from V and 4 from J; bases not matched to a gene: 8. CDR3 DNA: TGTGCCAGCAGTTCCGGACAGGGACACACCTATGGCTACACCTTC. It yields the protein CASSSGQGHTYGYTF.

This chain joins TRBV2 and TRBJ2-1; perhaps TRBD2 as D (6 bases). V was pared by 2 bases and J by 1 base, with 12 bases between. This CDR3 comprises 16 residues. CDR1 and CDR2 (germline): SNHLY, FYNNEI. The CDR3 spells CASSEWGLLSYNEQFF. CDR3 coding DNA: TGTGCCAGCAGTGAATGGGGACTCCTGTCCTACAATGAGCAGTTCTTC.

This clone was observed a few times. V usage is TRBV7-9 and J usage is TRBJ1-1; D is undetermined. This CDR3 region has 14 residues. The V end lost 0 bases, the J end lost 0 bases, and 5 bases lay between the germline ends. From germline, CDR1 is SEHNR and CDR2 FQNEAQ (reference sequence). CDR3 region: CASSLATVNTEAFF. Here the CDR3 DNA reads TGTGCCAGCAGCTTAGCGACTGTGAACACTGAAGCTTTCTTT.

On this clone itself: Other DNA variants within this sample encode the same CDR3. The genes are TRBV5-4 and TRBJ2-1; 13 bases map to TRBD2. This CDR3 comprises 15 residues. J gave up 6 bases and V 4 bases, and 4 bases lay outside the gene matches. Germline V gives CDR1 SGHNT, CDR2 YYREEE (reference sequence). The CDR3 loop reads CASSSGLAGANEQFF. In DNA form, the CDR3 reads TGTGCCAGCAGCAGCGGACTAGCGGGAGCCAATGAGCAGTTCTTC.

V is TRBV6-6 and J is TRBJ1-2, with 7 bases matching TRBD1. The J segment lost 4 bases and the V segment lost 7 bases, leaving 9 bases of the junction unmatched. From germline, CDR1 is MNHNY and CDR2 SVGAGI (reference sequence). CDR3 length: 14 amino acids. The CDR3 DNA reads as TGTGCCAGCACCAAAGACAGGGACGGCTATGGCTACACCTTC. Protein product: CASTKDRDGYGYTF.

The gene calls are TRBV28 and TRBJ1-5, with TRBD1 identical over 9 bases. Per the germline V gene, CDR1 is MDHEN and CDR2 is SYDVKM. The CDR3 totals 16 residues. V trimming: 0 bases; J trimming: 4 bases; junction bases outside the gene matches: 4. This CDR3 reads CASSLWKGQGNQPQHF. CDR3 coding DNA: TGTGCCAGCAGTTTATGGAAGGGACAGGGAAATCAGCCCCAGCATTTT. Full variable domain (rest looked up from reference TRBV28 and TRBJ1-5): DVKVTQSSRYLVKRTGEKVFLECVQDMDHENMFWYRQDPGLGLRLIYFSYDVKMKEKGDIPEGYSVSREKKERFSLILESASTNQTSMYLCASSLWKGQGNQPQHFGDGTRLSIL.

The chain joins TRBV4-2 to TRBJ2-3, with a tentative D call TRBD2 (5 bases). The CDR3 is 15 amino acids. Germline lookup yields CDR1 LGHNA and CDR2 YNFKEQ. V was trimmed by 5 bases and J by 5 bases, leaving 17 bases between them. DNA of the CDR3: TGTGCCAGCAGCTCTGGGCTAGCTTCTGGAGATACGCAGTATTTT. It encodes CASSSGLASGDTQYF.